The 28 T cell receptor beta chains given below trace back to one sample, sequenced in a study of identical twins. MiXCR, applied by TCRdb to the 5' RACE reads, yields one record per CDR3 protein. Here the sample spans some 660,000 distinct CDR3 sequences, 8.6% being singletons. The data also belong to a second study, concerning yellow fever vaccine responses in identical twins.

The source material was PBMCs. The receptors were sampled from a woman aged 18-29 years in good health.

This clonotype has at least ten counts. This sequence joins TRBV20-1 and TRBJ2-3; 8 bases match TRBD2. With 4 bases clipped from V and 3 bases from J, the junction kept 9 bases outside the gene matches. This CDR3 is built from 15 residues. The germline V gene has CDR1 DFQATT and CDR2 SNEGSKA (reference sequence). CDR3 sequence reads: CSAIDSGKSTDTQYF. CDR3 coding DNA: TGCAGTGCTATCGATAGCGGGAAAAGTACAGATACGCAGTATTTT.

The rearrangement uses TRBV19 and TRBJ2-2; 8 bases line up with TRBD1. With 11 bases clipped from V and 1 base from J, the junction kept 6 bases outside the gene matches. The CDR3 loop spans 14 amino acids. The V gene's germline CDR1 is LNHDA and CDR2 SQIVND (reference sequence). The CDR3 DNA reads as TGTGCCGGACGACAGGGGTTGAACACCGGGGAGCTGTTTTTT. This codes for CAGRQGLNTGELFF. The full variable domain, with the rest looked up from reference TRBV19 and TRBJ2-2, is DGGITQSPKYLFRKEGQNVTLSCEQNLNHDAMYWYRQDPGQGLRLIYYSQIVNDFQKGDIAEGYSVSREKKESFPLTVTSAQKNPTAFYLCAGRQGLNTGELFFGEGSRLTVL.

This clonotype occurred a few times. The rearrangement joins TRBV7-9 to TRBJ2-1; the D gene could be TRBD1 or TRBD2 (6 bases each). V gave up 4 bases and J gave up 2 bases, with 15 bases separating them. The CDR3 is made up of 16 amino acids. The germline V gene has CDR1 SEHNR and CDR2 FQNEAQ (reference sequence). The CDR3 DNA reads TGTGCCAGCAGCTCAGGCGGTGGGGGGCCCTACAATGAGCAGTTCTTC. This encodes CASSSGGGGPYNEQFF.

Only a few counts were recorded for this clonotype. The rearrangement uses TRBV6-5 and TRBJ2-1; D uncertain. The V end was cut by 0 bases, the J end by 0 bases, with 9 bases between. This CDR3 is 16 amino acids long. Germline V lookup: CDR1 MNHEY, CDR2 SVGAGI. CDR3 protein: CASSYSRLSSYNEQFF. Here the CDR3 DNA reads TGTGCCAGCAGTTACTCGCGCCTAAGCTCCTACAATGAGCAGTTCTTC.

This clonotype was observed at least ten times. The V gene is TRBV5-1, the J gene TRBJ2-2, with no clear D. Looked up from germline, CDR1 is SGHRS and CDR2 is YFSETQ. The V and J ends lost 3 bases and 5 bases respectively, with 5 bases between them. The CDR3 length is 12 residues. CDR3 in DNA: TGCGCCAGCAGCTACCTTACCGGGGAGCTGTTTTTT. Translated, it gives CASSYLTGELFF.

The rearrangement uses TRBV29-1 and TRBJ2-6; no definite D call. The CDR3 length is 12 residues. The germline V gene encodes CDR1 SQVTM and CDR2 ANQGSEA. The V and J ends lost 5 bases and 1 base respectively, with 3 bases between them. The CDR3 bases are TGCAGCGTTTTTTCTGGGGCCAACGTCCTGACTTTC. Translating it yields CSVFSGANVLTF. The variable domain in full, with the rest retrieved from reference TRBV29-1 and TRBJ2-6, is SAVISQKPSRDICQRGTSLTIQCQVDSQVTMMFWYRQQPGQSLTLIATANQGSEATYESGFVIDKFPISRPNLTFSTLTVSNMSPEDSSIYLCSVFSGANVLTFGAGSRLTVL.

The chain joins TRBV12-3 or TRBV12-4 to TRBJ2-2; 14 nucleotides match TRBD2. CDR3 size: 17 residues. After removal of 5 bases from V and 9 bases from J, the junction contained 11 bases not matched to a gene. The CDR3 spells CASSAPGTSGRTRELFF. DNA of the CDR3: TGTGCCAGCAGTGCCCCCGGGACTAGCGGGAGAACTAGGGAGCTGTTTTTT.

The chain employs TRBV6-1 and TRBJ2-7, with 8 bases identical to TRBD1. The CDR3 sequence is 14 residues long. The junction had 10 bases not matched to a gene; V was cut back by 6 bases and J by 6 bases. From germline, CDR1 is MNHNS and CDR2 SASEGT. Here the CDR3 reads CASRSPDRVGEQYF. Here the CDR3 DNA reads TGTGCCAGCAGAAGCCCGGACAGGGTAGGCGAGCAGTACTTC.

This clonotype was counted only a few times. V and J are TRBV4-1 and TRBJ2-5; D gene ambiguous. Germline V gene data show CDR1 as MGHRA and CDR2 as YSYEKL. Trimming pared 1 base from V and 3 bases from J, leaving 9 bases between. The CDR3 spans 14 residues. The CDR3 nucleotides read TGCGCCAGCAGCCAAGGAGGCTCCAAAGAGACCCAGTACTTC. It is translated as CASSQGGSKETQYF.

This clonotype has more than one count but fewer than ten. The V call is TRBV12-3 or TRBV12-4, the J call TRBJ2-3; 13 nucleotides line up with TRBD2. There are 17 residues in the CDR3. J lost 7 bases, V lost 4 bases, and 11 bases had no gene match. The CDR3 sequence: CASSSTGTSGIRYTQYF. The DNA for the CDR3 is TGTGCCAGCAGTTCCACCGGGACTAGCGGGATCAGATATACGCAGTATTTT.

V usage is TRBV6-1 and J usage is TRBJ2-5; 9 nucleotides agree with TRBD1. The CDR3 is made up of 16 amino acids. Unmatched junction bases numbered 10, after V lost 3 bases and J lost 5 bases. Germline values: CDR1 MNHNS, CDR2 SASEGT. This CDR3 reads CASSEGQGSQWETQYF. In DNA, the CDR3 is TGTGCCAGCAGTGAGGGACAGGGTAGTCAGTGGGAGACCCAGTACTTC.

This clonotype has more than one count but fewer than ten. The conserved phenylalanine or tryptophan is not found at the CDR3 terminus, so this likely reflects a read error. The chain has TRBV29-1 and TRBJ2-1; 7 nucleotides line up with TRBD1. Germline loops: CDR1 SQVTM, CDR2 ANQGSEA. CDR3 length: 12 amino acids. The CDR3: CTSSAGGNEQFI. The CDR3 nucleotides read TGCACCTCATCGGCAGGGGGAAATGAGCAGTTCATC.

The genes are TRBV11-2 and TRBJ2-1; the match to TRBD2 covers 7 bases. The CDR3 length is 15 residues. The trim removed 1 base at V and 7 bases at J, leaving 7 bases unmatched. CDR1 is SGHAT, CDR2 FQNNGV, per germline. As DNA, the CDR3 is TGTGCCAGCAGCTTAGTGGCGGGAGTTTTTAATGAGCAGTTCTTC. It specifies CASSLVAGVFNEQFF.

The V call is TRBV29-1, the J call TRBJ2-3, with D perhaps TRBD2 (6 bases). The V end lost 7 bases, the J end lost 5 bases, and 19 bases lay between the germline ends. The length of the CDR3 is 14 residues. Germline CDR1 is SQVTM and CDR2 is ANQGSEA. The CDR3 here is CSGGDPRTVDTQYF. In DNA form, the CDR3 reads TGCAGCGGGGGGGACCCCAGGACTGTAGATACGCAGTATTTT.

The chain uses TRBV28 and TRBJ2-1; 7 positions agree with TRBD1. The V segment lost 6 bases and the J segment 12 bases; nucleotides outside the gene matches: 8. Germline V lookup: CDR1 MDHEN, CDR2 SYDVKM. This CDR3 spans 12 amino acids. As DNA, the CDR3 is TGTGCCAGCAGGAAGACAGGGCTCGGGCAGTTCTTC. It yields the protein CASRKTGLGQFF.

This clonotype was seen repeatedly, ten times or more. This chain joins TRBV5-1 and TRBJ2-7; D remains ambiguous. CDR1 is SGHRS, CDR2 YFSETQ, per germline. The CDR3 length is 12 residues. V dropped 2 bases and J dropped 6 bases, with 9 bases sitting between them. DNA for the CDR3: TGCGCCAGCAGCTTACTGGAGAGCGAGCAGTACTTC. Amino acid sequence: CASSLLESEQYF.

This clonotype was picked up many times. The CDR3 coding sequence is TGTGCCAGCAGACTGGACGGTCCCTACGAGCAGTACTTC. Its translation is CASRLDGPYEQYF. J is TRBJ2-7 and V is TRBV2; D unresolved. The CDR3 is 13 amino acids. Deletions cut 6 bases from V and 2 bases from J, with 11 bases between. Germline V gene data show CDR1 as SNHLY and CDR2 as FYNNEI.

This clonotype was recorded a few times. The rearrangement uses TRBV12-3 or TRBV12-4 and TRBJ2-7, with TRBD2 identical over 11 bases. The CDR3 runs to 14 residues. V lost 6 bases, J lost 6 bases, and 7 bases stayed unmatched. CDR3 nucleotide sequence: TGTGCCAGCAGGATTGCGACTAGCGGGACCGAGCAGTACTTC. The encoded protein is CASRIATSGTEQYF.

In its sample, this clonotype was seen many times. The chain combines TRBV9 with TRBJ2-7; tentative D call: TRBD2 (7 bases). Trimming took off 4 bases at V and 3 bases at J, with 14 bases between the two ends. Per the germline V gene, CDR1 is SGDLS and CDR2 is YYNGEE. The CDR3 runs to 14 residues. The CDR3 DNA sequence: TGTGCCAGCAGCCCCGGGGAGGGGGGCTACGAGCAGTACTTC. Translated: CASSPGEGGYEQYF.

There are a few counts of this clonotype. The V and J genes are TRBV15 and TRBJ2-1; the D gene is possibly TRBD2 (5 bases). There are 13 residues in the CDR3. Trimming left V 3 bases short and J 9 bases short, with 12 bases between. Germline CDR1 and CDR2: LNHNV and YYDKDF (reference sequence). As DNA, the CDR3 is TGTGCCACCAGCAGGGAATCCCGGGGTGAGCAGTTCTTC. Its translation is CATSRESRGEQFF.

This chain uses TRBV18 with TRBJ2-2; D is unclear. V was cut by 1 base and J by 0 bases, with 9 bases left in between. The CDR3 spans 16 residues. Germline assignment: CDR1 KGHSH and CDR2 LQKENI. The CDR3 region is CASSPLAEPNTGELFF. CDR3 nucleotides: TGTGCCAGCTCACCACTCGCGGAGCCGAACACCGGGGAGCTGTTTTTT.

This clonotype was detected many times. For the CDR3, the DNA is TGTGCCACCAGCAGGCCGCTTACACTGGACTACCGTAGCACAGATACGCAGTATTTT. Its protein product is CATSRPLTLDYRSTDTQYF. The chain carries TRBV15 and TRBJ2-3; D might be TRBD2 (6 bases). Trimming pared 3 bases from V and 0 bases from J, leaving 22 bases between. Germline V CDR1 and CDR2: LNHNV, YYDKDF (reference sequence). The CDR3 is 19 residues long. Full variable domain (outside the CDR3, taken from reference TRBV15 and TRBJ2-3): DAMVIQNPRYQVTQFGKPVTLSCSQTLNHNVMYWYQQKSSQAPKLLFHYYDKDFNNEADTPDNFQSRRPNTSFCFLDIRSPGLGDTAMYLCATSRPLTLDYRSTDTQYFGPGTRLTVL.

This sequence joins TRBV6-2 or TRBV6-3 and TRBJ2-2, with a tentative D call TRBD2 (5 bases). Deletions cut 2 bases from V and 7 bases from J, with 14 bases between. The length of the CDR3 is 15 residues. CDR1 and CDR2 (germline): MNHEY, SVGEGT. The CDR3 region has the DNA TGTGCCAGCAGTTACCGTCACCCGGGGATCGGGGAGCTGTTTTTT. It yields the protein CASSYRHPGIGELFF.

This clonotype was detected a few times. V is TRBV4-2 and J is TRBJ2-2; D may correspond to TRBD1 or TRBD2 (6 bases each). V lost 0 bases to trimming and J lost 3 bases, with 11 bases between them. Germline values: CDR1 LGHNA, CDR2 YNFKEQ. This CDR3 is built from 16 residues. CDR3 DNA: TGTGCCAGCAGCCAAGATGAGGGGGGTGACACCGGGGAGCTGTTTTTT. Translating gives CASSQDEGGDTGELFF.

The rearrangement links TRBV20-1 to TRBJ2-5; D uncertain. The CDR3 spans 14 residues. Trimming removed 3 bases from V and 7 bases from J, with 18 bases in between. The germline V gene encodes CDR1 DFQATT and CDR2 SNEGSKA (reference sequence). As DNA, the CDR3 is TGCAGTGCTAGCCGGCCTGGAGATCGTGGGACCCAGTACTTC. This sequence encodes CSASRPGDRGTQYF.

This clonotype was observed a handful of times. V gene TRBV5-5 combines with J gene TRBJ1-1; D call uncertain. The CDR3 consists of 15 residues. Trimming left V 1 base short and J 4 bases short, with 14 bases between. The germline CDR1 and CDR2 sequences are SGHKS and YYEKEE (reference sequence). The CDR3 is CASSLWGFGPTEAFF. The CDR3, as DNA: TGTGCCAGCAGCTTGTGGGGATTCGGACCCACTGAAGCTTTCTTT.

The genes are TRBV6-5 and TRBJ1-2; D might be TRBD1 (5 bases). The V end lost 0 bases, the J end lost 1 base, and 12 bases lay between the germline ends. In germline, CDR1 is MNHEY, CDR2 SVGAGI. The CDR3 extends over 16 amino acids. CDR3 nucleotides: TGTGCCAGCAGTTACTCGAGCGGGGGAGGTAACTATGGCTACACCTTC. Its translation is CASSYSSGGGNYGYTF.

At least ten counts were recorded for this clonotype. The gene calls are TRBV12-3 or TRBV12-4 and TRBJ1-5; no firm D call. V lost 2 bases, J lost 5 bases, and 13 bases lay in between. The CDR3 is made up of 15 amino acids. Here the CDR3 DNA reads TGTGCCAGCAGTTTACAAGCTGCGCCCCATCAGCCCCAGCATTTT. It codes for CASSLQAAPHQPQHF.